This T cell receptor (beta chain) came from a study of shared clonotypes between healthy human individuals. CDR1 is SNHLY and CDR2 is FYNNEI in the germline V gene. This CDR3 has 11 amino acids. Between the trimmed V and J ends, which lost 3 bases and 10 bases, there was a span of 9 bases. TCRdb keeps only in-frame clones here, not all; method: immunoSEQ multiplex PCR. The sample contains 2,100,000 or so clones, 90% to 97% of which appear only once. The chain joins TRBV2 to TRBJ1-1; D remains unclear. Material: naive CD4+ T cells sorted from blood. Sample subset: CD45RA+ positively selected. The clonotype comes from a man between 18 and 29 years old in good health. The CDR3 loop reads CASSDGPGAFF. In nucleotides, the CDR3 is TGTGCCAGCAGTGATGGCCCAGGAGCTTTCTTT.